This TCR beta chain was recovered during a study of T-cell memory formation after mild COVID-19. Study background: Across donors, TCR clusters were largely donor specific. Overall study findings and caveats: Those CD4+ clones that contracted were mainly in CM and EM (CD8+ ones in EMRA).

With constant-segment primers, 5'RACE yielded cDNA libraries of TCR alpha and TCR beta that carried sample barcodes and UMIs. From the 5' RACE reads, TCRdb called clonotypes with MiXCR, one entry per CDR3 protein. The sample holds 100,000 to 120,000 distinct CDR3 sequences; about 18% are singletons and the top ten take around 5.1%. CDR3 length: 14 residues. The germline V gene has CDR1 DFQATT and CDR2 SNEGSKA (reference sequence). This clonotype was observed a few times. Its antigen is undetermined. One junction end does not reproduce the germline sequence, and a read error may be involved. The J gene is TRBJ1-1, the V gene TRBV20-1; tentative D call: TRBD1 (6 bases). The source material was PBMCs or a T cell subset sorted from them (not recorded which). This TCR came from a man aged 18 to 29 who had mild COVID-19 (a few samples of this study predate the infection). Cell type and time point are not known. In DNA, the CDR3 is TGCAGGGCTAGGGGGGCCCTTTTTCGCACTGAAGCTTTCTTT. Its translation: CRARGALFRTEAFF.